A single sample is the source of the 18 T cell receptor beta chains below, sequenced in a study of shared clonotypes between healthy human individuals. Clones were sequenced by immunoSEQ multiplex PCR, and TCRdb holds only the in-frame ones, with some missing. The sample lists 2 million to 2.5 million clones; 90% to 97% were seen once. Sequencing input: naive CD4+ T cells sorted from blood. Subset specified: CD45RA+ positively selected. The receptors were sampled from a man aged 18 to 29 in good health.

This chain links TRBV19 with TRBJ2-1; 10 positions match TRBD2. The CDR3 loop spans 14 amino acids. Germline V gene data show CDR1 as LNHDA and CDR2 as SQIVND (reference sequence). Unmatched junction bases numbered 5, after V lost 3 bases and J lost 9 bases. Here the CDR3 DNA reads TGTGCCAGTAGTATTCCCGGGACTAGCGTTGAGCAGTTCTTC. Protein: CASSIPGTSVEQFF.

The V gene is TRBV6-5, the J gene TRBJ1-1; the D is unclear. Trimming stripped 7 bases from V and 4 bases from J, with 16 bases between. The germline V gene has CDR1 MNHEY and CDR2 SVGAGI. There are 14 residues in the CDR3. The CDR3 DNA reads TGTGCCAGCACCACAATCGGGAAGACCACTGAAGCTTTCTTT. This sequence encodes CASTTIGKTTEAFF.

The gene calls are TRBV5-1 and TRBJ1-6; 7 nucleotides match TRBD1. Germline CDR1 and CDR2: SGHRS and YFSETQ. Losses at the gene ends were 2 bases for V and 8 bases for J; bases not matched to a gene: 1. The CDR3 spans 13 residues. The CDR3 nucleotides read TGCGCCAGCAGCTTAACAGGGGATTCACCCCTCCACTTT. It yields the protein CASSLTGDSPLHF.

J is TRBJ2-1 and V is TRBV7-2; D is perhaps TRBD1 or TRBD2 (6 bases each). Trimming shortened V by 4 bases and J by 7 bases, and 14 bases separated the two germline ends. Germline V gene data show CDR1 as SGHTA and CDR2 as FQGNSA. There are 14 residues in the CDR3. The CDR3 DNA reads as TGTGCCAGCAGCTCGAGCCTAGGGGGGAATGAGCAGTTCTTC. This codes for CASSSSLGGNEQFF.

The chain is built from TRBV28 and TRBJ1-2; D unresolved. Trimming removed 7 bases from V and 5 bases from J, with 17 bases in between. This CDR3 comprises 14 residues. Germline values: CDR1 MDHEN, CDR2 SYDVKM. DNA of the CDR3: TGTGCCAGCACCTCCCCCCGGGGTTCATATGGCTACACCTTC. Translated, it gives CASTSPRGSYGYTF.

The CDR3 nucleotides read TGTGCCAGCAGTTTAGGGACAGGGAACTCCTATAATTCACCCCTCCACTTT. This translates into CASSLGTGNSYNSPLHF. The V and J genes are TRBV28 and TRBJ1-6; 9 bases match TRBD1. V lost 2 bases, J lost 0 bases, and 2 bases stayed unmatched. Germline assignment: CDR1 MDHEN and CDR2 SYDVKM. This CDR3 region has 17 residues.

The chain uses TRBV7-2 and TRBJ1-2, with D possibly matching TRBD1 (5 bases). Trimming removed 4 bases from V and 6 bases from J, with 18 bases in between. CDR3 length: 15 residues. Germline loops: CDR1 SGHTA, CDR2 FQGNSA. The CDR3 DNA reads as TGTGCCAGCAGCTCCCATCCAGGGTTAATCAATGGCTACACCTTC. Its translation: CASSSHPGLINGYTF. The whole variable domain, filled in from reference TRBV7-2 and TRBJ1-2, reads GAGVSQSPSNKVTEKGKDVELRCDPISGHTALYWYRQSLGQGLEFLIYFQGNSAPDKSGLPSDRFSAERTGGSVSTLTIQRTQQEDSAVYLCASSSHPGLINGYTFGSGTRLTVV.

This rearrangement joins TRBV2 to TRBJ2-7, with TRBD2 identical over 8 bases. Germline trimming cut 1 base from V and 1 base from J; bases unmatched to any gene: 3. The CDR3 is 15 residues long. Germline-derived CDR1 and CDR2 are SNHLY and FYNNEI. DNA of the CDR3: TGTGCCAGCAGTGAAGTGTTAGCGGGATCCTACGAGCAGTACTTC. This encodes CASSEVLAGSYEQYF.

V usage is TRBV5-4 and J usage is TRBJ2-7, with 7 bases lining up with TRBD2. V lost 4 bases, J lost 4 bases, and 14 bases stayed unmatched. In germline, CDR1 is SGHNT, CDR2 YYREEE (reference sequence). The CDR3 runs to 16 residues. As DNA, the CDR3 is TGTGCCAGCAGCGGGGGTGCGGGAGTAGAGGCTTACGAGCAGTACTTC. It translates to CASSGGAGVEAYEQYF.

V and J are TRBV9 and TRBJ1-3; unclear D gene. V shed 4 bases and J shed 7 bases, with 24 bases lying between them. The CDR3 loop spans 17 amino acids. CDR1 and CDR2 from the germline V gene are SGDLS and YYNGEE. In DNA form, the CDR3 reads TGTGCCAGCAGCTTCGGGCCCCTTCTTCTAGGAGGGAACACCATATATTTT. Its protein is CASSFGPLLLGGNTIYF. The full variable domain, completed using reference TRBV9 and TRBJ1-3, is DSGVTQTPKHLITATGQRVTLRCSPRSGDLSVYWYQQSLDQGLQFLIQYYNGEERAKGNILERFSAQQFPDLHSELNLSSLELGDSALYFCASSFGPLLLGGNTIYFGEGSWLTVV.

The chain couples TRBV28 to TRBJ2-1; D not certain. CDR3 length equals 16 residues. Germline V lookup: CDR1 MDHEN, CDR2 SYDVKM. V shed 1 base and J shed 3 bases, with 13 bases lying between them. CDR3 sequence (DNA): TGTGCCAGCAGTTTATTCAATTCCGTTTACTACAATGAGCAGTTCTTC. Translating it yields CASSLFNSVYYNEQFF.

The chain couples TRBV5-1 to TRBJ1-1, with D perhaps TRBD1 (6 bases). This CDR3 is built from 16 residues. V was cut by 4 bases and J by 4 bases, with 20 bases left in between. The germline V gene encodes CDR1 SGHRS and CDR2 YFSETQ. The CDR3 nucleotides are TGCGCCAGCAGCACCAATACCAGGGGCAGCGGCACTGAAGCTTTCTTT. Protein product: CASSTNTRGSGTEAFF.

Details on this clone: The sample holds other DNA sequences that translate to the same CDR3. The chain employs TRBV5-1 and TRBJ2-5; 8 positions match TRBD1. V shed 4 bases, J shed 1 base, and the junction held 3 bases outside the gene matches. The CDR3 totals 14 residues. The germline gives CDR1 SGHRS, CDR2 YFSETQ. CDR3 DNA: TGCGCCAGCAGCAGAACAGGGGGCCAAGAGACCCAGTACTTC. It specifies CASSRTGGQETQYF. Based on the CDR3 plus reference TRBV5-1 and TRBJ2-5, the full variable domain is KAGVTQTPRYLIKTRGQQVTLSCSPISGHRSVSWYQQTPGQGLQFLFEYFSETQRNKGNFPGRFSGRQFSNSRSEMNVSTLELGDSALYLCASSRTGGQETQYFGPGTRLLVL.

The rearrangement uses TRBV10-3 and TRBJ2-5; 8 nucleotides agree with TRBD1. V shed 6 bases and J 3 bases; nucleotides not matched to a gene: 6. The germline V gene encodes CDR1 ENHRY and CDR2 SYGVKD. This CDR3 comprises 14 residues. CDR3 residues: CAIRTGQGEETQYF. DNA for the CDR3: TGTGCCATCAGGACTGGACAGGGAGAAGAGACCCAGTACTTC.

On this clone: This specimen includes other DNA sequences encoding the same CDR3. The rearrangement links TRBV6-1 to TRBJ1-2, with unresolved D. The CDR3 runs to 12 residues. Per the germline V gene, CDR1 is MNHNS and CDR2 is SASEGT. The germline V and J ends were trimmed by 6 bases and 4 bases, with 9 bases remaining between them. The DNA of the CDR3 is TGTGCCAGCAGCGGAGGGAGCTATGGCTACACCTTC. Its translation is CASSGGSYGYTF.

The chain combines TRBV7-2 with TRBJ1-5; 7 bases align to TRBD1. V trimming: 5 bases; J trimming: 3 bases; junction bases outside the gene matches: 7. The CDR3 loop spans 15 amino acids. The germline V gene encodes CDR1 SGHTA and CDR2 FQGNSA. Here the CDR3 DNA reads TGTGCCAGCAGCCCCTGGGGACAGCTCAATCAGCCCCAGCATTTT. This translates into CASSPWGQLNQPQHF.

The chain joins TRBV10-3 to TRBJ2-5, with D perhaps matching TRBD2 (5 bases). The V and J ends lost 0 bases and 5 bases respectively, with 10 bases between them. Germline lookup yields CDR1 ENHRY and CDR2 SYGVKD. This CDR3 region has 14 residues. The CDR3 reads CAISESLALETQYF. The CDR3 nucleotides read TGTGCCATCAGTGAGTCATTAGCGTTGGAGACCCAGTACTTC.

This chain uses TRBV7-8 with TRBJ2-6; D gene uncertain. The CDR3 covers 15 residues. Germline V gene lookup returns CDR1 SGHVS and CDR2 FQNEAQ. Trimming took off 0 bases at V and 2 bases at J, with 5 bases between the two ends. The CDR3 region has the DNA TGTGCCAGCAGCTTAGCCTCGCCTGGGGCCAACGTCCTGACTTTC. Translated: CASSLASPGANVLTF.